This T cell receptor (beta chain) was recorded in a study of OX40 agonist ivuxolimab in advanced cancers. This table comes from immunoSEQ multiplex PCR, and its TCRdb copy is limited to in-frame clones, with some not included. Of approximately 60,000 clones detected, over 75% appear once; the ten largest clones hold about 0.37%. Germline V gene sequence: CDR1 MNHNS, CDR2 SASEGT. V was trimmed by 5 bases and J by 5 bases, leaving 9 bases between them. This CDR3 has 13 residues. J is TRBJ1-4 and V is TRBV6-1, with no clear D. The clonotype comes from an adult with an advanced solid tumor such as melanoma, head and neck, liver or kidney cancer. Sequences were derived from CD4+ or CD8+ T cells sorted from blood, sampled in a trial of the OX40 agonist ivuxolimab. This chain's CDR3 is CASSPGPNEKLFF. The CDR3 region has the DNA TGTGCCAGCAGTCCGGGTCCAAATGAAAAACTGTTTTTT.